These T cell receptor beta chains were read from a single sample in a study of cytomegalovirus exposure and HLA in healthy donors. The assay was immunoSEQ multiplex PCR, and TCRdb's table has in-frame clones only and misses some. This sample yields 100,000 or so clones, of which approximately 86% are seen a single time; around 4.1% belongs to the top ten. Input material: PBMCs. These receptors originate from a woman aged 18-29 years in good health and CMV-seropositive. Both conserved end residues are part of each CDR3. D genes are given only for firm matches. Expanded clones get a size class; other rows say once, few or many, or leave the size out.

CDR3nt: TGTGCCAGCAGCTCGTTCCGGACTAGCATCTACGAGCAGTACTTC
CDR3aa: CASSSFRTSIYEQYF
abundance: .
v_gene: TRBV28
j_gene: TRBJ2-7
d_gene: TRBD2

CDR3nt: TGTGCCAGTAGTGGGGGACAGGGGGCTGATGAGCAGTTCTTC
CDR3aa: CASSGGQGADEQFF
abundance: .
v_gene: TRBV19
j_gene: TRBJ2-1
d_gene: TRBD1

CDR3nt: TGTGCCAGCAGCTTAGGATTAGCGGGGGGGCCTCCCTACAATGAGCAGTTCTTC
CDR3aa: CASSLGLAGGPPYNEQFF
abundance: .
v_gene: TRBV7-9
j_gene: TRBJ2-1
d_gene: TRBD2

CDR3nt: TGTGCCATCAGTGATGGACAGGGGGCGCAGAATGAAAAACTGTTTTTT
CDR3aa: CAISDGQGAQNEKLFF
abundance: once
v_gene: TRBV10-3
j_gene: TRBJ1-4
d_gene: TRBD1

CDR3nt: TGTGCCAGCAGCAAATGTCGGGACAGTTTGGAAAAACTGTTTTTT
CDR3aa: CASSKCRDSLEKLFF
abundance: .
v_gene: TRBV21-1
j_gene: TRBJ1-4
d_gene: .

CDR3nt: TGTGCCATCAGCCTCCCGGGGACTGTTTTCTACACCTTC
CDR3aa: CAISLPGTVFYTF
abundance: .
v_gene: TRBV10-3
j_gene: TRBJ1-2
d_gene: .

CDR3nt: TGTGCCAGCAGTTTCCCGGGACACTCCTACGAGCAGTACTTC
CDR3aa: CASSFPGHSYEQYF
abundance: .
v_gene: TRBV28
j_gene: TRBJ2-7
d_gene: .

CDR3nt: TGTGCCAGCAGCCCCAATGCTTTCTTT
CDR3aa: CASSPNAFF
abundance: .
v_gene: TRBV6-5
j_gene: TRBJ1-1
d_gene: .

CDR3nt: TGCGCCAGCAGCCTCCCAGAGAACACTGAAGCTTTCTTT
CDR3aa: CASSLPENTEAFF
abundance: .
v_gene: TRBV4-1
j_gene: TRBJ1-1
d_gene: .

CDR3nt: TGTGCCAGCAGTCCCCAAGGAGGGCACGAGGAGACCCAGTACTTC
CDR3aa: CASSPQGGHEETQYF
abundance: .
v_gene: TRBV5-6
j_gene: TRBJ2-5
d_gene: .